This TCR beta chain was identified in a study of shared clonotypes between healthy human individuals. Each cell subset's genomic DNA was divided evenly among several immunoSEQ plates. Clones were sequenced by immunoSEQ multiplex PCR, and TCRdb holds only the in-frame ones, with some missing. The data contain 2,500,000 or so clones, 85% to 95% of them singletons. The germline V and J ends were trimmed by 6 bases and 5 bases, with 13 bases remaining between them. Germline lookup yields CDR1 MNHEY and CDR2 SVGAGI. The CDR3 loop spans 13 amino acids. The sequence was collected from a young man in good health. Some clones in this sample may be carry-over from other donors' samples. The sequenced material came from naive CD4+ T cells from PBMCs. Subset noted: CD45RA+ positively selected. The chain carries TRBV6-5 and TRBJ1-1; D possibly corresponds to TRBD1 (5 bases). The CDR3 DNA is TGTGCCAGCAGACCCGGGACGGGGACTGAAGCTTTCTTT. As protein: CASRPGTGTEAFF.